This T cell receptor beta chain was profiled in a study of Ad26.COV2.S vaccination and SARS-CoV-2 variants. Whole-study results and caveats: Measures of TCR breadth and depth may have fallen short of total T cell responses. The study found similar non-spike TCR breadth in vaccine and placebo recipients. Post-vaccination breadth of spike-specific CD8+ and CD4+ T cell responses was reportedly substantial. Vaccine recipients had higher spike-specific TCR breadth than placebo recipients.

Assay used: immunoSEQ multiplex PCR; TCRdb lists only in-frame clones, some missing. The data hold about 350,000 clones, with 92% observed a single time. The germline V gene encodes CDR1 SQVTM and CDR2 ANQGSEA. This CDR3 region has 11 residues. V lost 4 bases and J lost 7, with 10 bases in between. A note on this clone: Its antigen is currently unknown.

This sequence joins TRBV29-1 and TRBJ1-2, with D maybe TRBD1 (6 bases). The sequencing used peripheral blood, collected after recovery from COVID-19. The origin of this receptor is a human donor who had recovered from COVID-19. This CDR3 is CSVAGGFGYTF. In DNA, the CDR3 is TGCAGCGTTGCCGGGGGCTTTGGCTACACCTTC.